This T cell receptor (beta chain) was retrieved from a study of blood T cell repertoires in COVID-19. About the study: Some COVID-19 samples were acute and others convalescent; all came from the United States, Italy and Spain. Sources were T cells, B-cell-depleted T cells, or PBMCs; the material itself was cDNA or gDNA.

Authors' processing steps: For nucleated cells, counts were estimated from reference gene primer amplification. The data were produced by immunoSEQ multiplex PCR, yet TCRdb's version contains in-frame clones alone and is incomplete. From that table come the V and J calls and clone size; the DNA was used to work out D and trimming. The profile shows hundreds of thousands of clones, about nine tenths of them singletons. Trimming pared 1 base from V and 4 bases from J, leaving 12 bases between. This CDR3 comprises 15 residues. CDR1 is LGHNT, CDR2 FRNRAP, per germline. This clonotype originated in a man between 60 and 75 years old who had recovered from COVID-19. Material for sequencing was peripheral blood. The chain couples TRBV12-5 to TRBJ2-3; a weak D match, TRBD1 (5 bases). The DNA for the CDR3 is TGTGCTAGTGGTTTGGGGACACCGACATCAGATACGCAGTATTTT. Amino acid sequence: CASGLGTPTSDTQYF.